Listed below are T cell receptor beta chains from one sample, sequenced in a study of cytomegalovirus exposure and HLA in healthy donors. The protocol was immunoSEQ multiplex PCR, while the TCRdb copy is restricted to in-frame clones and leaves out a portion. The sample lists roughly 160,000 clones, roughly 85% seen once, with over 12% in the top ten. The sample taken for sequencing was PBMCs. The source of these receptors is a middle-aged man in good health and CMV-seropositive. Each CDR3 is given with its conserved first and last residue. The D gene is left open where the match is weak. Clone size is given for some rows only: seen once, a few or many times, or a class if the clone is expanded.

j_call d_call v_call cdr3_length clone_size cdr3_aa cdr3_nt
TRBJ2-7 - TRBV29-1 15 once CSVEVDWDTSYEQYF TGCAGCGTTGAGGTGGATTGGGACACGTCCTACGAGCAGTACTTC
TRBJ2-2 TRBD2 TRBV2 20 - CASTRQGSTSGATNTGELFF TGTGCCAGCACGAGACAGGGGTCGACTAGCGGGGCCACGAACACCGGGGAGCTGTTTTTT
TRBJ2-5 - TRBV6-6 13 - CASTPPTGETQYF TGTGCCAGCACCCCACCCACGGGAGAGACCCAGTACTTC
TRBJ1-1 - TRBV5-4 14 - CASSPPSGVAEAFF TGTGCCAGCAGCCCGCCATCAGGGGTGGCTGAAGCTTTCTTT
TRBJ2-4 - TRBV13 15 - CASSPRVRAKNIQYF TGTGCCAGCAGCCCCAGGGTTCGGGCCAAAAACATTCAGTACTTC
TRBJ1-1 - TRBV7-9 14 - CASSFGGARTEAFF TGTGCCAGCAGCTTCGGGGGGGCGCGTACTGAAGCTTTCTTT
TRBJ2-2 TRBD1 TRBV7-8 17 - CASSHYTGGFSAGELFF TGTGCCAGCAGCCACTACACAGGGGGATTTAGTGCCGGGGAGCTGTTTTTT
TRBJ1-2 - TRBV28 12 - CASTRTSYGYTF TGTGCCAGCACCCGCACAAGCTATGGCTACACCTTC
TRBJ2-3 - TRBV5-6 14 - CASSWGVGTDTQYF TGTGCCAGCAGCTGGGGGGTCGGCACAGATACGCAGTATTTT
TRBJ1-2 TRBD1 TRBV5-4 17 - CASSLNSGTVSLYGYTF TGTGCCAGCAGCTTAAATTCCGGGACAGTTAGTCTGTATGGCTACACCTTC
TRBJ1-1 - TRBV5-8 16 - CASSLALFTDSTEAFF TGTGCCAGCAGCTTGGCCCTCTTTACGGACAGCACTGAAGCTTTCTTT
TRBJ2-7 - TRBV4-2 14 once CASSQGNLPYEQYF TGTGCCAGCAGCCAAGGTAACTTGCCCTACGAGCAGTACTTC
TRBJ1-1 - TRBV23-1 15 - CASSQSTHRDTEAFF TGCGCCAGCAGTCAATCGACCCACCGGGACACTGAAGCTTTCTTT
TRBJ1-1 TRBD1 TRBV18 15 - CASSPPRTGYTEAFF TGTGCCAGCTCACCACCCCGGACAGGGTATACTGAAGCTTTCTTT
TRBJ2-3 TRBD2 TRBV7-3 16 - CASSQQRGPFTDTQYF TGTGCCAGCAGCCAGCAGCGGGGCCCCTTCACAGATACGCAGTATTTT
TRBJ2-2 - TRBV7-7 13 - CASSLGGTGELFF TGTGCCAGCAGCTTGGGGGGCACCGGGGAGCTGTTTTTT
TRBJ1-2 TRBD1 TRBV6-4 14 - CASSVTDRVGGYTF TGTGCCAGCAGTGTTACCGACAGGGTAGGCGGCTACACCTTC
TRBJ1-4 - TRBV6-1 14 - CASSEQGNNEKLFF TGTGCCAGCAGTGAACAGGGGAATAATGAAAAACTGTTTTTT
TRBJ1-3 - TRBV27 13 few CASSPSAGNTIYF TGTGCCAGCAGTCCGTCTGCGGGAAACACCATATATTTT
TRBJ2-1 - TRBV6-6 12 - CASGQGYNEQFF TGTGCCAGCGGCCAGGGTTACAATGAGCAGTTCTTC
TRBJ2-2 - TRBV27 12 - CASSLSLGELFF TGTGCCAGCAGTTTATCCCTGGGGGAGCTGTTTTTT
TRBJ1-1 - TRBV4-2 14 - CASSPHQGLSEAFF TGTGCCAGCAGCCCCCATCAGGGTCTGTCTGAAGCTTTCTTT
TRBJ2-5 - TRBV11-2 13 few CASSFGFGQTQYF TGTGCCAGCAGCTTCGGGTTTGGTCAGACCCAGTACTTC
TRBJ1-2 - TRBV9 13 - CASSKTANYGYTF TGTGCCAGCAGCAAAACAGCTAACTATGGCTACACCTTC
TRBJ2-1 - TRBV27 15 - CASSLDPAGYNEQFF TGTGCCAGCAGTTTAGACCCGGCGGGCTACAATGAGCAGTTCTTC